Following are 30 T cell receptor beta chains from one sample sequenced in a study of blood T cell repertoires in COVID-19. Sequenced by immunoSEQ multiplex PCR; TCRdb stores in-frame clones only, minus some. The data hold over 250,000 clones, with 65% to 90% observed a single time. The sample comprised peripheral blood. The source of these receptors is a woman in her 70s with COVID-19, enrolled during active disease.

J is TRBJ2-7 and V is TRBV7-9, with TRBD1 matching 7 bases. With 3 bases clipped from V and 6 bases from J, the junction kept 8 bases outside the gene matches. Germline V gives CDR1 SEHNR, CDR2 FQNEAQ (reference sequence). There are 14 residues in the CDR3. The CDR3 here is CASSFGQGVGEQYF. In nucleotides, the CDR3 is TGTGCCAGCAGCTTTGGGCAGGGGGTTGGCGAGCAGTACTTC.

This chain joins TRBV2 and TRBJ1-2; TRBD1 matches 7 bases. CDR3 length equals 15 residues. Germline lookup yields CDR1 SNHLY and CDR2 FYNNEI. Trimming cost V 4 bases and J 0 bases; bases outside gene matches: 5. CDR3 in amino acids: CASSVEGATNYGYTF. CDR3 nucleotide sequence: TGTGCCAGCAGTGTGGAGGGGGCCACTAACTATGGCTACACCTTC.

In this sample, this clone turned up a few times. The V and J genes are TRBV2 and TRBJ2-2, with TRBD2 identical over 7 bases. Trimming removed 5 bases from V and 7 bases from J; junction bases left unmatched: 4. The CDR3 length is 13 residues. Per the germline V gene, CDR1 is SNHLY and CDR2 is FYNNEI. CDR3 in amino acids: CASSRDYRGELFF. For the CDR3, the DNA is TGTGCCAGCAGTCGGGACTACCGCGGGGAGCTGTTTTTT.

The chain uses TRBV14 and TRBJ2-1; no clear D. The CDR3 contains 13 residues. Germline V gene data show CDR1 as SGHDN and CDR2 as FVKESK. Trimming left V 4 bases short and J 13 bases short, with 17 bases between. This CDR3 is CASSRPQQTAQFF. CDR3 nucleotides: TGTGCCAGCAGCCGGCCTCAACAGACCGCACAGTTCTTC.

This chain uses TRBV2 with TRBJ1-1; D possibly corresponds to TRBD1 (5 bases). The CDR3 length is 13 residues. CDR1 and CDR2 from the germline V gene are SNHLY and FYNNEI. V was pared by 6 bases and J by 1 base, with 9 bases between. The CDR3, as DNA: TGTGCCAGCAGCCGGGACTCGAACACTGAAGCTTTCTTT. It specifies CASSRDSNTEAFF.

V gene TRBV28 combines with J gene TRBJ2-5, with 7 bases matching TRBD2. The ends lost 3 bases at V and 4 bases at J; junction bases unmatched: 5. This CDR3 region has 14 residues. Germline V gene sequence: CDR1 MDHEN, CDR2 SYDVKM. CDR3: CASSFNPGGETQYF. CDR3 DNA: TGTGCCAGCAGTTTTAATCCGGGGGGAGAGACCCAGTACTTC.

V usage is TRBV5-1 and J usage is TRBJ1-1, with D hard to call. V lost 0 bases and J 2 bases, leaving 11 bases between the germline ends. Per the germline V gene, CDR1 is SGHRS and CDR2 is YFSETQ. The CDR3 sequence is 15 residues long. CDR3 sequence reads: CASSLARYLNTEAFF. The CDR3 bases are TGCGCCAGCAGCTTGGCTCGATACCTAAACACTGAAGCTTTCTTT.

This clone was detected only once. V is TRBV6-1 and J is TRBJ1-5; TRBD1 aligns across 9 bases. There are 17 residues in the CDR3. Unmatched junction bases numbered 8, after V lost 4 bases and J lost 1 base. The germline CDR1 and CDR2 sequences are MNHNS and SASEGT. The CDR3 region is CASSVLPGQGSNQPQHF. DNA of the CDR3: TGTGCCAGCAGTGTCTTGCCGGGACAGGGAAGCAATCAGCCCCAGCATTTT.

V and J are TRBV7-3 and TRBJ2-1, with a tentative D call TRBD2 (5 bases). Germline CDR1 reads SGHTA; CDR2 reads FQGTGA. V lost 4 bases and J lost 5, with 9 bases in between. This CDR3 has 13 amino acids. The CDR3 spells CASSSTSNNEQFF. The CDR3 coding sequence is TGTGCCAGCAGCTCCACTAGTAACAATGAGCAGTTCTTC. The full variable domain, its missing parts supplied by reference TRBV7-3 and TRBJ2-1, is GAGVSQTPSNKVTEKGKYVELRCDPISGHTALYWYRQSLGQGPEFLIYFQGTGAADDSGLPNDRFFAVRPEGSVSTLKIQRTERGDSAVYLCASSSTSNNEQFFGPGTRLTVL.

The chain employs TRBV9 and TRBJ2-2; TRBD1 matches at 11 bases. After removal of 3 bases from V and 4 bases from J, the junction contained 2 bases not matched to a gene. The CDR3 spans 15 residues. CDR1 is SGDLS and CDR2 is YYNGEE in the germline V gene. The CDR3 sequence is CASSAGTGGTGELFF. As DNA, the CDR3 is TGTGCCAGCAGCGCCGGGACAGGGGGCACCGGGGAGCTGTTTTTT.

The chain combines TRBV24-1 with TRBJ2-3, with D possibly being TRBD2 (5 bases). Trimming stripped 3 bases from V and 6 bases from J, with 15 bases between. The CDR3 consists of 15 residues. Germline assignment: CDR1 KGHDR and CDR2 SFDVKD. Here the CDR3 reads CATSDPTLLADTQYF. CDR3 coding DNA: TGTGCCACCAGTGATCCAACCCTGCTAGCCGATACGCAGTATTTT.

The chain couples TRBV5-8 to TRBJ1-4; 10 bases fit TRBD1. Germline-derived CDR1 and CDR2 are SGHTS and YDEGEE. Trimming took 4 bases from V and 8 from J; bases not matched to a gene: 8. CDR3 size: 15 residues. This CDR3 is CASSTRDRGGEKLFF. CDR3 bases: TGTGCCAGCAGCACCAGGGACAGGGGAGGAGAAAAACTGTTTTTT. Variable domain in full (rest from reference TRBV5-8 and TRBJ1-4): EAGVTQSPTHLIKTRGQQATLRCSPISGHTSVYWYQQALGLGLQFLLWYDEGEERNRGNFPPRFSGRQFPNYSSELNVNALELEDSALYLCASSTRDRGGEKLFFGSGTQLSVL.

CDR3 in DNA: TGTGCCAGCAGATCACTCGCGAGACAGGGAGGAGCTTTCTTT. Translation: CASRSLARQGGAFF. J is TRBJ1-1 and V is TRBV27, with TRBD1 matching over 7 bases. The length of the CDR3 is 14 residues. V was clipped by 6 bases and J by 10 bases; unmatched bases: 14. CDR1 and CDR2 (germline): MNHEY, SMNVEV (reference sequence).

This sequence joins TRBV12-3 or TRBV12-4 and TRBJ1-5; unclear D gene. This CDR3 spans 13 amino acids. V dropped 5 bases and J dropped 5 bases, with 10 bases sitting between them. CDR3 loop: CASSTKGDQPQHF. The DNA for the CDR3 is TGTGCCAGCAGTACTAAGGGAGATCAGCCCCAGCATTTT.

V and J are TRBV12-5 and TRBJ2-5; D possibly corresponds to TRBD1 (6 bases). In germline, CDR1 is LGHNT, CDR2 FRNRAP. The CDR3 extends over 19 amino acids. Trimming pared 1 base from V and 7 bases from J, leaving 28 bases between. The CDR3 coding sequence is TGTGCTAGTGGTTTGGGTCTAATCAGGGGACCGGCTTCTTGGGGGACCCAGTACTTC. The encoded protein is CASGLGLIRGPASWGTQYF.

V and J are TRBV7-2 and TRBJ1-6, with 8 bases lining up with TRBD1. V lost 4 bases to trimming and J lost 11 bases; unmatched junction nucleotides: 7. This CDR3 region has 14 residues. From germline, CDR1 is SGHTA and CDR2 FQGNSA. DNA for the CDR3: TGTGCCAGCAGCTCCGACAGGGGTACTACACCCCTCCACTTT. It yields the protein CASSSDRGTTPLHF.

The chain recombines TRBV5-4 with TRBJ1-2; TRBD1 matches at 12 bases. Trimming cost V 4 bases and J 8 bases; bases outside gene matches: 9. Germline loops: CDR1 SGHNT, CDR2 YYREEE (reference sequence). CDR3 length equals 15 residues. Here the CDR3 DNA reads TGTGCCAGCAGCGTGCCGGGACAGGGGGCGGAAGGCTACACCTTC. This translates into CASSVPGQGAEGYTF.

CDR3 DNA: TGTGCCAGCAGCTTGGTTCAGGGAGGGACTGAAGCTTTCTTT. Amino acid sequence: CASSLVQGGTEAFF. The genes are TRBV5-6 and TRBJ1-1; a possible D gene is TRBD1 (5 bases). Trimming left V 0 bases short and J 5 bases short, with 11 bases between. This CDR3 contains 14 residues. The germline V gene has CDR1 SGHDT and CDR2 YYEEEE.

This sequence joins TRBV7-2 and TRBJ2-3; TRBD2 matches 9 bases. The CDR3 has 15 residues. The J segment lost 2 bases and the V segment lost 1 base, leaving 1 base of the junction unmatched. Germline assignment: CDR1 SGHTA and CDR2 FQGNSA. This CDR3 is CASSLGLADTDTQYF. CDR3 coding DNA: TGTGCCAGCAGCTTAGGACTAGCGGACACAGATACGCAGTATTTT.

The gene calls are TRBV5-1 and TRBJ1-4, with TRBD1 identical over 9 bases. Trimming took 4 bases from V and 4 from J; bases not matched to a gene: 2. Germline V gene lookup returns CDR1 SGHRS and CDR2 YFSETQ. The CDR3 has 14 amino acids. CDR3 amino acids: CASSPDRGNEKLFF. CDR3 DNA: TGCGCCAGCAGCCCGGACAGGGGTAATGAAAAACTGTTTTTT.

The chain employs TRBV11-2 and TRBJ1-1; maybe TRBD1 (5 bases). This CDR3 region has 13 residues. The ends were cut back, 6 bases at V and 1 base at J, with 9 bases in the middle. Germline values: CDR1 SGHAT, CDR2 FQNNGV. In nucleotides, the CDR3 is TGTGCCAGCAGTCCCACAGGGAACACTGAAGCTTTCTTT. Translated, it gives CASSPTGNTEAFF. Looking up the rest from reference TRBV11-2 and TRBJ1-1 gives the full variable domain: EAGVAQSPRYKIIEKRQSVAFWCNPISGHATLYWYQQILGQGPKLLIQFQNNGVVDDSQLPKDRFSAERLKGVDSTLKIQPAKLEDSAVYLCASSPTGNTEAFFGQGTRLTVV.

This chain connects TRBV6-1 to TRBJ2-1; the D gene is possibly TRBD2 (6 bases). Germline V CDR1 and CDR2: MNHNS, SASEGT. V was cut by 6 bases and J by 10 bases, with 19 bases left in between. This CDR3 is built from 14 residues. The CDR3 spells CASRNGGLSREQFF. In nucleotides, the CDR3 is TGTGCCAGCAGGAATGGGGGGTTGTCAAGGGAGCAGTTCTTC.

The V and J genes are TRBV12-5 and TRBJ2-7; the match to TRBD1 covers 7 bases. CDR1 is LGHNT and CDR2 is FRNRAP in the germline V gene. This CDR3 has 15 amino acids. The V and J ends lost 0 bases and 3 bases, in that order; junction bases with no gene match: 5. Here the CDR3 reads CASGLVVAGGYEQYF. CDR3 DNA: TGTGCTAGTGGTTTGGTAGTGGCAGGGGGCTACGAGCAGTACTTC.

V gene TRBV27 combines with J gene TRBJ1-5, with 7 nucleotides matching TRBD1. Germline CDR1 and CDR2: MNHEY and SMNVEV (reference sequence). The CDR3 is 14 amino acids. The V gene end was trimmed by 5 bases and the J gene end by 7 bases; junction bases not matched to a gene: 8. In DNA form, the CDR3 reads TGTGCCAGCAGTCCCGACAGGGCCCGGCAGCCCCAGCATTTT. The encoded protein is CASSPDRARQPQHF.

The V call is TRBV6-2 or TRBV6-3, the J call TRBJ2-7; D is unresolved. Germline loops: CDR1 MNHEY, CDR2 SVGEGT. This CDR3 is built from 12 residues. V lost 2 bases, J lost 5 bases, and 7 bases lay in between. The CDR3 loop reads CASSYNNHEQYF. As DNA, the CDR3 is TGTGCCAGCAGTTACAACAACCACGAGCAGTACTTC.

The CDR3 loop is CASKAGDTSVLQYF. The CDR3 DNA reads as TGTGCCTCCAAAGCGGGGGACACCTCCGTCTTGCAGTATTTT. The chain recombines TRBV30 with TRBJ2-3; TRBD2 matches 8 bases. Looked up from germline, CDR1 is GTSNPN and CDR2 is SVGIG (reference sequence). The CDR3 has 14 residues. The V and J ends lost 7 bases and 11 bases, in that order; junction bases with no gene match: 17.

CDR3 DNA: TGTGCCAGCAGCTTCGGACAGAGCACAGATACGCAGTATTTT. Its translation: CASSFGQSTDTQYF. The chain carries TRBV7-6 and TRBJ2-3; maybe TRBD1 (6 bases). Trimming removed 3 bases at V and 0 bases at J, with 7 bases between. CDR1 and CDR2 (germline): SGHVS, FNYEAQ. The CDR3 consists of 14 residues.

This chain connects TRBV6-5 to TRBJ1-3, with 11 bases matching TRBD1. Germline V CDR1 and CDR2: MNHEY, SVGAGI. The trim removed 4 bases at V and 10 bases at J, leaving 12 bases unmatched. The CDR3 spans 16 residues. CDR3 coding DNA: TGTGCCAGCAGTTTACAGACCGGGACAGGGGGAAGTACCATATATTTT. Its translation is CASSLQTGTGGSTIYF.

This chain joins TRBV5-1 and TRBJ1-2; maybe TRBD1 (6 bases). Germline CDR1 is SGHRS and CDR2 is YFSETQ. With 6 bases removed from V and 2 bases from J, the gap between germline ends came to 17 bases. This CDR3 has 15 residues. This CDR3 reads CASTIGGGTNYGYTF. As DNA, the CDR3 is TGCGCCAGCACCATCGGGGGGGGCACCAACTATGGCTACACCTTC. Using reference TRBV5-1 and TRBJ1-2 for the parts outside the CDR3, the full variable domain is KAGVTQTPRYLIKTRGQQVTLSCSPISGHRSVSWYQQTPGQGLQFLFEYFSETQRNKGNFPGRFSGRQFSNSRSEMNVSTLELGDSALYLCASTIGGGTNYGYTFGSGTRLTVV.

The gene calls are TRBV5-1 and TRBJ2-1; 9 bases are shared with TRBD2. The CDR3 runs 15 residues. Germline V CDR1 and CDR2: SGHRS, YFSETQ. V was pared by 4 bases and J by 8 bases, with 10 bases of the junction left unmatched. CDR3 in DNA: TGCGCCAGCAGCCATAGCGGGGGCGTGGGGGATGAGCAGTTCTTC. It encodes CASSHSGGVGDEQFF.